This T cell receptor beta chain was obtained from a study of blood T cell repertoires in COVID-19. Study-wide background: Two negative PCRs, clearance, or symptom resolution were required of recovered Cohort 3 donors.

Using immunoSEQ multiplex PCR, the repertoire was profiled, and TCRdb retains in-frame clones only, with some absent. The table shows about 210,000 clones, with around 87% occurring only once. The CDR3 is 18 residues long. V was shortened by 3 bases and J by 0 bases, with 16 bases between the two germline ends. Germline V gene lookup returns CDR1 SGHRS and CDR2 YFSETQ. The sequence was obtained from a man aged 25 to 40 in a cohort exposed to, infected with or recovered from COVID-19 (not recorded which). This chain joins TRBV5-1 and TRBJ2-6, with a possible D match to TRBD2 (5 bases). Sequenced sample: PBMCs or T cells enriched from blood (not recorded which). The CDR3 is CASSSPRRGSSGANVLTF. CDR3 bases: TGCGCCAGCAGCTCCCCCAGACGGGGTAGCTCTGGGGCCAACGTCCTGACTTTC.